The entry that follows covers one T cell receptor (beta chain) sequence. Data came from immunoSEQ multiplex PCR; TCRdb stores just in-frame clones and leaves some out. The table has 55,000 to 70,000 clones, 70% to 80% seen once. The record originates from a study of radiotherapy plus CTLA-4 blockade in lung cancer. V was clipped by 6 bases and J by 3 bases, with 11 bases between them. Germline V gene lookup returns CDR1 ENHRY and CDR2 SYGVKD. The CDR3 sequence is 13 residues long. This chain connects TRBV10-3 to TRBJ1-1, with a possible D match to TRBD1 (5 bases). Sequencing used peripheral blood, obtained from a patient treated with radiotherapy plus ipilimumab. This clonotype was sampled from a human donor with non-small cell lung cancer who had a complete response to radiotherapy plus ipilimumab. The CDR3 nucleotides read TGTGCCATCAGGGGGACGGGAGACACTGAAGCTTTCTTT. It specifies CAIRGTGDTEAFF.